The T cell receptor beta chain described here comes from a study of brain T cells in children with intractable seizures. The time point here: blood from clinic visit 5 months post-surgery; TSC patient then seizure free. Surgery cases with the highest brain T cell transcript signatures were chosen for sequencing. The CDR3 has 16 amino acids. The V end lost 4 bases, the J end lost 2 bases, and 15 bases lay between the germline ends. From germline, CDR1 is ENHRY and CDR2 SYGVKD. Here immunoSEQ multiplex PCR was the method, and the copy in TCRdb shows in-frame clones only, minus some. In the table there are 300,000 to 400,000 clones, approximately 93% of which are singletons.

The receptor comes from a boy younger than two with tuberous sclerosis and intractable seizures. The input for sequencing was peripheral blood, taken approximately 5 months after surgery. This chain links TRBV10-3 with TRBJ2-1; weak D call: TRBD2 (5 bases). CDR3 loop: CAISAFSGFTYNEQFF. CDR3 nucleotides: TGTGCCATCAGTGCATTTTCGGGGTTTACCTACAATGAGCAGTTCTTC.